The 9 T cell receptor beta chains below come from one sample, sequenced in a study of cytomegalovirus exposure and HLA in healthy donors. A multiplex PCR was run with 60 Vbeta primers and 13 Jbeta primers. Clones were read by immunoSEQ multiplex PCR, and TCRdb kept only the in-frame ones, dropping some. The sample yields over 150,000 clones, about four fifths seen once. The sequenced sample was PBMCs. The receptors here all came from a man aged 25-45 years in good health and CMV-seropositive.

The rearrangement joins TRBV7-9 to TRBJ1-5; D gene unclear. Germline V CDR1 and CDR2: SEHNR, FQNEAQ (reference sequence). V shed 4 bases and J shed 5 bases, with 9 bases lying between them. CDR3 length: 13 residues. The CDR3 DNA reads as TGTGCCAGCAGCTCGCTACCCGATCAGCCCCAGCATTTT. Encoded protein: CASSSLPDQPQHF.

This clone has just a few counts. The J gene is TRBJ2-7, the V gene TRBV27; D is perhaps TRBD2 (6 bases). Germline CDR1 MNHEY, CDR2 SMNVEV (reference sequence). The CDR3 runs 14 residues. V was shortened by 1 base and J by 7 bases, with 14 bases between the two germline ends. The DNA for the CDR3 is TGTGCCAGCAGTTTATTAGCTAGCGTCCGGGAGCAGTACTTC. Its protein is CASSLLASVREQYF.

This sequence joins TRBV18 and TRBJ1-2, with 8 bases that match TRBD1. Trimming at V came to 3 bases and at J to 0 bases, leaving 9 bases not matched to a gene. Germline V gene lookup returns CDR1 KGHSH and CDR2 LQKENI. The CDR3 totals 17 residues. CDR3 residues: CASSPPGRGRANYGYTF. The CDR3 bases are TGTGCCAGCTCACCCCCGGGCAGGGGGCGAGCTAACTATGGCTACACCTTC.

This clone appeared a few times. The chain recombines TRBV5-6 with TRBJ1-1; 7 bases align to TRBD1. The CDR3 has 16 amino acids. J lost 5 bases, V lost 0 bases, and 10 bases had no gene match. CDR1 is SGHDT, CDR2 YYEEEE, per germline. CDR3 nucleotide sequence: TGTGCCAGCAGCTTGGGCTATAGCAGGGGGTGGACTGAAGCTTTCTTT. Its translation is CASSLGYSRGWTEAFF.

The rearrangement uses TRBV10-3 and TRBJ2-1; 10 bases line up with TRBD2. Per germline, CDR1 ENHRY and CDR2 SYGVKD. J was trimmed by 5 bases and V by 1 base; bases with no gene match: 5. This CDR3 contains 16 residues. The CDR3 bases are TGTGCCATCAGTGAGTGGGCTAGCGGGGGAAACAATGAGCAGTTCTTC. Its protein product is CAISEWASGGNNEQFF.

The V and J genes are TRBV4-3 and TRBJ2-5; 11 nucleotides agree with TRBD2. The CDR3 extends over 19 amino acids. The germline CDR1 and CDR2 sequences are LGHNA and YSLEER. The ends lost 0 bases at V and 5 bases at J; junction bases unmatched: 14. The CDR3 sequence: CASSQDLVAGGPREETQYF. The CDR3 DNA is TGCGCCAGCAGCCAAGATCTAGTAGCGGGGGGGCCAAGAGAGGAGACCCAGTACTTC.

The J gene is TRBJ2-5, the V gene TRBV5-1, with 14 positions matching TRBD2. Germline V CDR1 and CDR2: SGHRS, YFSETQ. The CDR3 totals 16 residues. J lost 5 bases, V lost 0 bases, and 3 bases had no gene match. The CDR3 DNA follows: TGCGCCAGCAGCTTGGGACTAGCGGGAGGGCCGGAGACCCAGTACTTC. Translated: CASSLGLAGGPETQYF. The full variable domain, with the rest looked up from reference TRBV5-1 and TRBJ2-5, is KAGVTQTPRYLIKTRGQQVTLSCSPISGHRSVSWYQQTPGQGLQFLFEYFSETQRNKGNFPGRFSGRQFSNSRSEMNVSTLELGDSALYLCASSLGLAGGPETQYFGPGTRLLVL.

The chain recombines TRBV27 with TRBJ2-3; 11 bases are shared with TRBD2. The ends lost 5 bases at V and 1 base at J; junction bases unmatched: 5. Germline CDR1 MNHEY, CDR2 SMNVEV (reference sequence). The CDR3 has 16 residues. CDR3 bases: TGTGCCAGCAGTCAACTAGCGGGAGAAGGCACAGATACGCAGTATTTT. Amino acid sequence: CASSQLAGEGTDTQYF.

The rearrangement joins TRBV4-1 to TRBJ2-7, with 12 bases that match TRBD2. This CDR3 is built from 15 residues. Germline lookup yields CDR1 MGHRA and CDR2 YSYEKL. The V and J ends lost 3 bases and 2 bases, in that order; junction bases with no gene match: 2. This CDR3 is CASSHGLAGPYEQYF. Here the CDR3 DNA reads TGCGCCAGCAGCCACGGACTAGCGGGACCCTACGAGCAGTACTTC.